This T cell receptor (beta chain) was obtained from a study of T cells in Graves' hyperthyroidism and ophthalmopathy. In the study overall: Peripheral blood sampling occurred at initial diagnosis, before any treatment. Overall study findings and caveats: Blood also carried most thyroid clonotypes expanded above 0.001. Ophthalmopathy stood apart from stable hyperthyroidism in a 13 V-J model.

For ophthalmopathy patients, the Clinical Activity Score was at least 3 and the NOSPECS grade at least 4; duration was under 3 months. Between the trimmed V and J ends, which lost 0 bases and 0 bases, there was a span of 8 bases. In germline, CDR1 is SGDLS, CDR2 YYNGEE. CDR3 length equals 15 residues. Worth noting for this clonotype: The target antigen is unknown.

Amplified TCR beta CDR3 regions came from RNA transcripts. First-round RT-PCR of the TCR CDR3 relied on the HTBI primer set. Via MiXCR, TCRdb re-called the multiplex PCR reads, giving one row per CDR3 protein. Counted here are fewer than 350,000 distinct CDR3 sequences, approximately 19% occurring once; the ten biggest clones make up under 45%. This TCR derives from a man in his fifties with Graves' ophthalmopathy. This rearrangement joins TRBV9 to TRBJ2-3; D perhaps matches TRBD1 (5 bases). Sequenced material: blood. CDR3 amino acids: CASSVGTTSTDTQYF. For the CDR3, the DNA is TGTGCCAGCAGCGTAGGGACAACTAGCACAGATACGCAGTATTTT.